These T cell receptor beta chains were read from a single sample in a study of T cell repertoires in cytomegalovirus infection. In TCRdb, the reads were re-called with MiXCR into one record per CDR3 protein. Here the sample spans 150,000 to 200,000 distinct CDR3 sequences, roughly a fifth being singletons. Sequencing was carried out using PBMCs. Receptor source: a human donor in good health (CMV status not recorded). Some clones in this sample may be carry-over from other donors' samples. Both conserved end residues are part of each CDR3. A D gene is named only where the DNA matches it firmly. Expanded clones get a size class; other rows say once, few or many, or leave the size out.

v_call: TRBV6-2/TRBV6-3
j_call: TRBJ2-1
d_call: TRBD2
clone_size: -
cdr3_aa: CASSFSGTFNEQFF
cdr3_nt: TGTGCCAGCAGTTTTAGCGGGACTTTCAATGAGCAGTTCTTC

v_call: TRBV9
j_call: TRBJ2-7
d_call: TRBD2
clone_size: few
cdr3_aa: CASSVTGGSSSYEQYF
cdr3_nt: TGTGCCAGCAGCGTAACGGGGGGGAGCAGCTCCTACGAGCAGTACTTC

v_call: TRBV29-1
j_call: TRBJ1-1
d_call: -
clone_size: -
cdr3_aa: CSVVWTSNTEAFF
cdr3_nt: TGCAGCGTTGTTTGGACGTCGAACACTGAAGCTTTCTTT

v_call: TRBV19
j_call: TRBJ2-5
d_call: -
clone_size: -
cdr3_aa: CASSRNIRETQYF
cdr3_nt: TGTGCCAGTAGTAGGAACATCAGAGAGACCCAGTACTTC

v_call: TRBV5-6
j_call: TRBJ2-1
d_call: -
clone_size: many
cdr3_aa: CASSLQGPEFF
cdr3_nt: TGTGCCAGCAGCTTGCAGGGACCCGAGTTCTTC

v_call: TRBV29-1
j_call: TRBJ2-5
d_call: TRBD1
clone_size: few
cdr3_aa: CSGKPGQAGETQYF
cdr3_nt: TGCAGCGGTAAACCGGGACAGGCGGGAGAGACCCAGTACTTC

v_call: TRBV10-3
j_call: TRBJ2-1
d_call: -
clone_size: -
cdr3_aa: CATQAPVYNEQFF
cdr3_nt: TGTGCTACACAGGCCCCAGTTTACAATGAGCAGTTCTTC

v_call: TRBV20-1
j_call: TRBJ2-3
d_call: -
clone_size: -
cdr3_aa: CSASLLAGATDTQYF
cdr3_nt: TGCAGTGCCTCGCTCCTCGCGGGGGCAACAGATACGCAGTATTTT

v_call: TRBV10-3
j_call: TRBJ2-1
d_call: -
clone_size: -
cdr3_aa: CAISEGQSRNEQFF
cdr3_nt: TGTGCCATCAGTGAAGGACAGTCCAGGAATGAGCAGTTCTTC

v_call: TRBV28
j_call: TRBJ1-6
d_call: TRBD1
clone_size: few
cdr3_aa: CASYSTGGDSPLHF
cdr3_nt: TGTGCCAGTTATTCGACAGGGGGCGATTCACCCCTCCACTTT

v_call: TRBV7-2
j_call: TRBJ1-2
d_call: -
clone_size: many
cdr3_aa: CASSPSDRPGRYGYTF
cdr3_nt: TGTGCCAGCAGCCCCAGTGACAGGCCAGGGCGATATGGCTACACCTTC

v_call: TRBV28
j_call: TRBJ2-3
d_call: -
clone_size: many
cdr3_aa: CASTLLGGRAEATQYF
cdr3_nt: TGTGCCAGCACCCTTCTTGGGGGGCGTGCGGAAGCTACGCAGTATTTT

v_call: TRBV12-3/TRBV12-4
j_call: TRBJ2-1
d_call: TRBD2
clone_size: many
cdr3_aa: CASSMTGGAYNEQFF
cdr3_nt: TGTGCCAGCAGTATGACTGGGGGGGCCTACAATGAGCAGTTCTTC

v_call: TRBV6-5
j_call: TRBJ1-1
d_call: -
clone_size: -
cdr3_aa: CASSRGLGGTEAFF
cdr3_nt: TGTGCCAGCAGTCGAGGACTGGGGGGCACTGAAGCTTTCTTT

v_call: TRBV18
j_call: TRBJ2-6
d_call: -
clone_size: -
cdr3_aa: CASSPPSPAGANVLTF
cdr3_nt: TGTGCCAGCTCACCACCGTCTCCTGCGGGGGCCAACGTCCTGACTTTC

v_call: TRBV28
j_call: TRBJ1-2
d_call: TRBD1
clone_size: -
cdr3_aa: CASSAAGQALYGYTF
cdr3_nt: TGTGCCAGCAGTGCCGCGGGACAGGCACTCTATGGCTACACCTTC

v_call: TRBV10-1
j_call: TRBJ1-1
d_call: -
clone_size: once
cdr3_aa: CASSESKGMNTEAFF
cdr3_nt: TGCGCCAGCAGTGAGTCGAAGGGTATGAACACTGAAGCTTTCTTT

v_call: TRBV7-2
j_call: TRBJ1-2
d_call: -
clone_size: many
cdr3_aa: CASSLSPSATSFGYTF
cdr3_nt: TGTGCCAGCAGCTTATCTCCTTCGGCGACTTCTTTCGGCTACACCTTC

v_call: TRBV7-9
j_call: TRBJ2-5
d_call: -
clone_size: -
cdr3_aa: CASSLARRVQETQYF
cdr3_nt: TGTGCCAGCAGCTTAGCGAGGAGGGTCCAAGAGACCCAGTACTTC

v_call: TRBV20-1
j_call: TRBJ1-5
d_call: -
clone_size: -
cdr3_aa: CSAPLGGNQPQHF
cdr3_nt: TGCAGTGCTCCGCTGGGGGGCAATCAGCCCCAGCATTTT

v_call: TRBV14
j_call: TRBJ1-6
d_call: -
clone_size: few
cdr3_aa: CASSLRVGVRSYNSPLHF
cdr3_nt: TGTGCCAGCAGCTTAAGAGTTGGGGTTCGGTCCTATAATTCACCCCTCCACTTT

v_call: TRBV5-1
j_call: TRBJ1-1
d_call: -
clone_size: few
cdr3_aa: CASRSPTRNTEAFF
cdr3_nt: TGCGCCAGCAGGTCCCCTACAAGGAACACTGAAGCTTTCTTT

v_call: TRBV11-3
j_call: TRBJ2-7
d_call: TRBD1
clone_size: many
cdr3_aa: CASSLKRTGNEQYF
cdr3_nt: TGTGCCAGCAGCCTAAAGAGGACAGGGAACGAGCAGTACTTC

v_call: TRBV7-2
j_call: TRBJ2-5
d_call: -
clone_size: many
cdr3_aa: CASSFRRDQETQYF
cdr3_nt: TGTGCCAGCAGCTTCCGGCGGGATCAAGAGACCCAGTACTTC

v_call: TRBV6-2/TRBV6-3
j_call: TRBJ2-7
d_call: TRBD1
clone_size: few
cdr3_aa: CASRPLLGQSYEQYF
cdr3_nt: TGTGCCAGCAGACCATTATTGGGACAGAGCTACGAGCAGTACTTC

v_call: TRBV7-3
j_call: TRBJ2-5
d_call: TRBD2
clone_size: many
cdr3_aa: CASSLEGRGEETQYF
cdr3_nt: TGTGCCAGCAGCTTAGAAGGTCGGGGGGAAGAGACCCAGTACTTC

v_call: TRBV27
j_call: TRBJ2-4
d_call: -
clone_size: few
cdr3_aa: CASSSGTVAKNIQYF
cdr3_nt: TGTGCCAGCAGTTCCGGTACAGTAGCCAAAAACATTCAGTACTTC

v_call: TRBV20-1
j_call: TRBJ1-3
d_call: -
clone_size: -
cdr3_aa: CSAREGGPTGNTIYF
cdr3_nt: TGCAGTGCTAGGGAGGGGGGCCCCACTGGAAACACCATATATTTT

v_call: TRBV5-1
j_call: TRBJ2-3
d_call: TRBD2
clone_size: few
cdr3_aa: CASSLFGTSGSDTQYF
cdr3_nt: TGCGCCAGCAGCTTGTTCGGGACTAGCGGGTCGGATACGCAGTATTTT

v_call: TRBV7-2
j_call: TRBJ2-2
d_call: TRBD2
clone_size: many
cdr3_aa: CASRGAAGVGELFF
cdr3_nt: TGTGCCAGCAGGGGGGCAGCGGGAGTCGGGGAGCTGTTTTTT

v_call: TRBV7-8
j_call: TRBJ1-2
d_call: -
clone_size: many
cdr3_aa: CASSLGLGSYGYTF
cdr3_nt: TGTGCCAGCAGCCTCGGGCTGGGCTCCTATGGCTACACCTTC

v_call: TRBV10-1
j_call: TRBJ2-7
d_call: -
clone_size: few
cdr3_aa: CASCPTGREQYF
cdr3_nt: TGCGCCAGCTGCCCCACAGGTCGCGAGCAGTACTTC

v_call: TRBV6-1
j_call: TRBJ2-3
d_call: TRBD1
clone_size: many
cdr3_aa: CASSEMDRGDTQYF
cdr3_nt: TGTGCCAGCAGTGAAATGGACAGGGGGGATACGCAGTATTTT

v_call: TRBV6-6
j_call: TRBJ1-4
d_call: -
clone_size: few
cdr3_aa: CASRPDRRTNEKLFF
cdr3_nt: TGTGCCAGCAGGCCCGACAGAAGAACTAATGAAAAACTGTTTTTT

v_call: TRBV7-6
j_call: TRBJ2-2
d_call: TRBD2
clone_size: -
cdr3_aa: CASSQVAGAGELFF
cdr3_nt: TGTGCCAGCTCGCAGGTAGCGGGAGCCGGGGAGCTGTTTTTT

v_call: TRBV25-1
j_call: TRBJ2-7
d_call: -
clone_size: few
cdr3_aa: CASSDPLASFYEQYF
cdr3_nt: TGTGCCAGCAGTGATCCCCTAGCGAGCTTCTACGAGCAGTACTTC

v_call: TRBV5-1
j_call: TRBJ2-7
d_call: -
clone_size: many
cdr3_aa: CASSLSSSPDHLTRNPYEQYF
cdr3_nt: TGCGCCAGCAGCTTGAGTTCGAGCCCGGACCACCTAACTCGAAACCCCTACGAGCAGTACTTC

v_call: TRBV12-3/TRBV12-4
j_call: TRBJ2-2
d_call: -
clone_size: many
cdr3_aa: CASSQGFGELFF
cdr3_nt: TGTGCCAGCAGTCAGGGTTTCGGGGAGCTGTTTTTT

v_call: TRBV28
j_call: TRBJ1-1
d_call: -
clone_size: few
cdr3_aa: CASRSRLGEAFF
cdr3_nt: TGTGCCAGCAGATCCCGCCTTGGAGAAGCTTTCTTT

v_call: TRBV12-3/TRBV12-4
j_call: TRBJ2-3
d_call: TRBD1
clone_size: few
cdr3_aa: CASSPMTGRLTDTQYF
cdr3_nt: TGTGCCAGCAGTCCTATGACAGGGCGTCTCACAGATACGCAGTATTTT

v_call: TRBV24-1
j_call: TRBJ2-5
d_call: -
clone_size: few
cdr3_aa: CATSDFSQALKETQYF
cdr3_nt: TGTGCCACCAGTGATTTCTCCCAGGCCCTTAAGGAGACCCAGTACTTC

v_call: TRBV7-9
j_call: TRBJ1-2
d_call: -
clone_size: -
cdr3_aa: CASSSTTYAASSNYGYTF
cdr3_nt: TGTGCCAGCAGCTCCACTACATATGCGGCCTCGTCTAACTATGGCTACACCTTC

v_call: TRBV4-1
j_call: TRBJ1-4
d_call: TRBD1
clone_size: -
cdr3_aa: CASSQDKGTGMGEKLFF
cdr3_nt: TGCGCCAGCAGCCAAGATAAGGGGACAGGGATGGGTGAAAAACTGTTTTTT

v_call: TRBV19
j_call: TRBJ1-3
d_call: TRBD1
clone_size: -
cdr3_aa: CASSLQGAGNTIYF
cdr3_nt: TGTGCCAGTAGCCTACAGGGGGCTGGAAACACCATATATTTT

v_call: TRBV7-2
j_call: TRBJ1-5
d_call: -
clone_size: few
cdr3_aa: CASSTRDGNQPQHF
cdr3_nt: TGTGCCAGCAGTACAAGGGACGGCAATCAGCCCCAGCATTTT